This T cell receptor (beta chain) was recorded in a study of cytomegalovirus exposure and HLA in healthy donors (dated by TCRdb to about 2017). As for the study more broadly: An earlier analysis of around 600 of the donors reported roughly 300 Gb of sequence data and 120 million or so unique TCR beta sequences from 150 million to 200 million T cells. Around 330 gigabases of sequencing data and around 90 million unique TCR sequences made up an early release that covered some 640 HLA-typed donors. Among the roughly 400 genotyped donors, 81% belonged to the genetic ancestry cluster associated with self-reported Caucasian donors. The study aimed to test whether cataloging public T cell receptors could reveal signatures of past pathogen exposure. The T cell repertoires of some 670 subjects were profiled by immunosequencing and related to cytomegalovirus serostatus. Along with the approximately 670-subject first cohort, a separate validation cohort of over a hundred different subjects was used. To predict cytomegalovirus infection status, the study combined high-throughput TCR immunosequencing, statistical association of individual TCRs with disease status, and machine learning. A later analysis re-analyzed previously published TCR beta repertoires from 666 donors and added high-resolution HLA genotyping to study TCR occurrence patterns. Rather than drawing on any new phenotypic data, the later analysis identified candidate immune exposures from TCR beta sequences and the way those sequences occurred across donors. In an earlier analysis of several hundred of the donors, high-throughput TCR beta sequencing was used to judge whether each TCR beta V gene segment behaved as functional or pseudogenic. Alongside the repertoire data, information on donor age, sex, ethnicity and CMV serostatus was compiled. In a later genetic analysis, genome-wide SNP genotypes for about 55% of the roughly 670 donors were used, and that subset was treated as a discovery cohort. All discovery cohort repertoires had been generated using a single sequencing platform. Both class I and class II loci were covered by HLA typing, at four-digit resolution. The number of typed donors differed by locus: roughly 629-630 for A, B, C, DRB1 and DQB1; some 500 for DQA1; fewer than 610 for DPA1; and some 450 for DPB1. A handful of DR-DQ haplotypes were handled as single units for association and clustering because linkage in the cohort was strong. On average, roughly 240,000 unique TCR beta nucleotide sequences were sequenced per donor among fewer than 500 genotyped donors of the cohort, with around 19% of those sequences being non-productive.

From the germline V gene, CDR1 is SGHNT and CDR2 is YENEEA. Including the terminal cysteine and phenylalanine, the CDR3 comprises 13 residues. Only the CDR3 portion is preserved as DNA: 39 bases, with reading frame beginning at the first base. Trimming removed 0 bases from V and 6 bases from J, leaving 9 bases between the germline ends. To note about this clone: Its antigen is unknown.

The research as a whole found: A later genetic analysis associated a missense DCLRE1C variant with V-gene and J-gene trimming of TCR beta chains, and an independent cohort replicated the association. Most TCR sequences were observed very rarely across donors, whereas some public TCRs were present in many individuals. In a later analysis, HLA-associated TCR beta chains showed more clonal expansion and lower generation probabilities than non-associated chains that were equally common. Specific HLA alleles were associated with roughly 17,000 TCR beta sequences at a false discovery rate of 0.05 in a later analysis. Some IMGT-functional V segments, including TRBV6-2 and TRBV6-3, could not be distinguished by the 87-base-pair reads and were therefore excluded. In a later analysis, TCR association rates were found to vary across HLA loci, with the most associated TCRs seen for DRB1 alleles and the fewest for HLA-C alleles. A later genetic analysis reported fewer N-insertions in productive TCRs among donors in an Asian-associated ancestry cluster than the approximately 700-donor mean. Most CMV-associated TCR beta chains appeared to be HLA-restricted in a later analysis, and the HLA associations seemed to be driven largely by CMV exposure. A cluster of highly shared sequence variants was judged likely to represent a technical artifact of the sequencing pipeline. Strong co-occurrence of HLA alleles, especially DR and DQ, made assigning TCR associations to individual alleles difficult. A further reported finding was that TCR beta sequences accurately predicted the HLA-A and HLA-B alleles for most subjects in the first cohort. According to a later analysis, parvovirus B19, influenza, CMV and Epstein-Barr virus appeared linked to several top co-occurrence clusters. Correlated functional status among segregating V segments might reflect linkage disequilibrium, but an unknown experimental factor could not be ruled out. Cytomegalovirus status was reported to be diagnosed by the classifier with high specificity and sensitivity in both the original and validation cohorts. Immune exposure information for the cohort was limited to CMV serostatus. HLA typing was unavailable for some donors at each locus, so association tests used only the typed subset. Three of the identified cytomegalovirus-associated TCR beta chains were confirmed in vitro to be specific for cytomegalovirus antigens. Only TCR beta chains were sequenced in this cohort, and the absence of alpha or paired-chain data limited detectable features. The study gave a list of some 150 TCR beta chains associated with cytomegalovirus. In an earlier analysis of approximately 590 of the donors, most TCR beta V segments appeared in productive rearrangements about 90% or about 30% of the time, broadly matching IMGT annotations. The authors suggested that the approach could potentially be extended to other disease states and immunological phenotypes. About 17 rarely observed V segments, including chromosome 9 orphons, were excluded from the earlier analysis of approximately 600 of the donors because counts were too low. Roughly uniform sequencing depth across donors was assumed in presence/absence analyses, although this assumption may not hold.

The cohort was made up of about 670 healthy bone marrow donors. At the time of sampling, all cohort members were nominally healthy, though unrecorded immune exposures were likely present. The donor tested CMV seronegative, placing the donor among the 350 or so seronegative members of the cohort. Every donor gave a peripheral blood sample, and the peripheral blood mononuclear cells from that sample were used for TCR beta sequencing. The Qiagen DNeasy Blood Extraction Kit was used to extract genomic DNA from the blood cell samples. Library construction relied on the immunoSEQ multiplex PCR assay. For the multiplex PCR, a mixture combining 60 forward primers for TCR Vbeta segments and 13 reverse primers for TCR Jbeta segments was used. The CDR3 region of rearranged TCR beta genes was amplified from genomic DNA with a multiplex PCR assay. Amplified TCR beta libraries were sequenced as 87-base-pair reads on the Illumina HiSeq System. The study's processing was this. Across the 640 or so repertoires, a later analysis counted 80 million or so unique TCR beta chains, around 11 million of which were shared by at least two donors. Raw reads were error-corrected and collapsed into unique sequences with a nearest-neighbor algorithm that merged closely related sequences to remove PCR and sequencing errors. CDR3 sequences were aligned to IMGT reference sequences to assign V, D and J gene segments. For a sequence to be retained, a match of at least six nucleotides was required to both a V gene segment and a J gene segment. Rearrangements were called productive when the CDR3 lacked stop codons and stayed in frame with V and J; all others were non-productive. CDR3 was defined by IMGT convention, running from the second conserved V-encoded cysteine to the conserved J-encoded phenylalanine. The earlier analysis of about 590 of the donors excluded sequences that lacked an unambiguous match to a single V gene segment. An earlier analysis of fewer than 750 of the donors called V segments functional above 56.7% productive rearrangements and segregating when the between-donor standard deviation exceeded 5%. To diagnose cytomegalovirus status from the catalog of TCR beta chain sequences, a statistical classification framework was built. In a later analysis, V and J genes were assigned by comparing TCR nucleotide sequences against IMGT/GENE-DB human TR gene sequences. Using the TCRdist pipeline, a later analysis assigned CDR3 sequences along with most-parsimonious VDJ recombination scenarios. A later analysis defined each TCR beta chain by its CDR3 amino acid sequence plus V-gene family, and excluded reads lacking a unique V-gene family. In a later analysis, 450 to 600 highly shared, low-generation-probability nucleotide sequences were removed to address suspected cross-contamination and a sequencing artifact. In a later analysis, a clonal expansion index was calculated for each public chain from normalized within-repertoire ranks of inferred template counts. Generation probabilities in a later analysis came from a VDJ recombination model fitted to out-of-frame rearrangements, and those results were checked against IGoR. In a later analysis, TCR-TCR, TCR-HLA and TCR-CMV co-occurrence was scored with hypergeometric tests, and a repertoire-size bias correction was applied to TCR pairs. A later analysis estimated false discovery rates by permuting HLA or CMV assignments 20 times. A later analysis grouped co-occurring TCRs with DBSCAN, adding TCRdist sequence similarity when clustering within HLA-allele-positive subsets. Repertoires with fewer than 30,000 or more than 120,000 public chains, plus five repertoires with anomalous nucleotide sharing, were excluded from co-occurrence clustering. Entries here come from immuneACCESS through TCRdb and include only in-frame sequences with V and J called. Some clones fail to appear in such tables; in the studies checked, an unresolved V gene covers under half of the shortfall, and the cause of the remainder is unknown. For V, J and clone size, that table is used; D and trimming come from the DNA. This sample's table contains roughly 140,000 clones. In total, the top ten clones hold 0.85% to 1% of the sample.

The clonotype originates from a male donor in good health and CMV-seronegative. The sequence joins TRBV11-3 to TRBJ2-7; no D gene can be assigned with confidence. The sequenced sample consisted of PBMCs. The DNA sequence is given as TGTGCCAGCAGCTTAGATCCACATCGCGAGCAGTACTTC. Translated, it reads CASSLDPHREQYF.